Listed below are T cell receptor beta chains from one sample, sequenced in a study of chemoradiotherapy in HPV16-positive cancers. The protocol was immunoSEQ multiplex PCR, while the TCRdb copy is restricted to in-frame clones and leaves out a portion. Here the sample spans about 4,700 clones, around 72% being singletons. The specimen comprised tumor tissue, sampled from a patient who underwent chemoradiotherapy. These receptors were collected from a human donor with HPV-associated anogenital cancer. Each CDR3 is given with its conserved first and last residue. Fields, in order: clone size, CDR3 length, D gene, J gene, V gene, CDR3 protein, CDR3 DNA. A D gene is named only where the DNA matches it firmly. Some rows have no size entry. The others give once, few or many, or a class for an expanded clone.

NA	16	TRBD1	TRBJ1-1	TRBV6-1	CASSAQGGEEYTEAFF	TGTGCCAGCAGTGCCCAGGGGGGGGAGGAGTACACTGAAGCTTTCTTT
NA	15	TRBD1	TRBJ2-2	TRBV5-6	CASSPRQGYKGELFF	TGTGCCAGCAGCCCGAGACAGGGTTATAAGGGGGAGCTGTTTTTT
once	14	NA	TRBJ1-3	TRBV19	CASSGTYSGNTIYF	TGTGCCAGTAGCGGGACTTACTCTGGAAACACCATATATTTT
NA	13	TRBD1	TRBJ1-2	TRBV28	CASSTQGLGGYTF	TGTGCCAGCAGTACACAGGGGTTGGGCGGCTACACCTTC
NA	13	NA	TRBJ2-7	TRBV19	CASTMGGSYEQYF	TGTGCCAGTACCATGGGCGGGTCCTACGAGCAGTACTTC
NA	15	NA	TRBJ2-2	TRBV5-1	CASIPGGGNTGELFF	TGCGCCAGCATTCCCGGAGGGGGAAACACCGGGGAGCTGTTTTTT
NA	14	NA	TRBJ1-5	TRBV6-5	CATQGRYSNQPQHF	TGTGCCACCCAGGGAAGATATAGCAATCAGCCCCAGCATTTT
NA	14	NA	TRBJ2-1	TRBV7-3	CASSLTRDSGGLVF	TGTGCCAGCAGCTTAACCCGGGACTCCGGGGGGCTGGTCTTC
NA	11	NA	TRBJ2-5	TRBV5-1	CASSSQETQYF	TGCGCCAGCAGCTCTCAAGAGACCCAGTACTTC
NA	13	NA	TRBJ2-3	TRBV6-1	CASRPGSTDTQYF	TGTGCCAGCAGACCCGGAAGCACAGATACGCAGTATTTT
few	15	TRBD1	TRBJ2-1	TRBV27	CASSKPGQLYNEQFF	TGTGCCAGCAGCAAACCGGGACAGCTCTACAATGAGCAGTTCTTC
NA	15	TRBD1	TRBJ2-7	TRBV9	CASSAFQGATGEQYF	TGTGCCAGCAGCGCCTTTCAGGGGGCGACAGGCGAGCAGTACTTC
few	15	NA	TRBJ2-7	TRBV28	CASIPRGRPTYEQYF	TGTGCCAGCATCCCAAGGGGACGCCCGACCTACGAGCAGTACTTC
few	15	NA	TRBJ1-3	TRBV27	CASSSRPYSGNTIYF	TGTGCCAGCAGTTCGAGACCCTACTCTGGAAACACCATATATTTT
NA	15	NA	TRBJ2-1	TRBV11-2	CASSLGWGSGNEQFF	TGTGCCAGCAGCTTAGGGTGGGGTTCGGGCAATGAGCAGTTCTTC
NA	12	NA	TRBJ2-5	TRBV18	CASSQLQETQYF	TGTGCCAGCTCACAACTCCAAGAGACCCAGTACTTC
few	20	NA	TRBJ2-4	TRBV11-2	CASSLEGRLGSGLAKNIQYF	TGTGCCAGCAGCTTAGAGGGGCGGTTGGGCAGCGGCCTAGCCAAAAACATTCAGTACTTC
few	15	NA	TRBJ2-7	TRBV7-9	CASSFVLDSIYEQYF	TGTGCCAGCAGCTTCGTCTTAGATTCCATCTACGAGCAGTACTTC
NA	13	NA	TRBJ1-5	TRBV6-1	CASGRETGQPQHF	TGTGCCAGCGGGAGAGAGACGGGGCAGCCCCAGCATTTT
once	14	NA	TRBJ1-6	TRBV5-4	CASSLGGVGTPLHF	TGTGCCAGCAGCTTGGGAGGGGTAGGTACACCCCTCCACTTT
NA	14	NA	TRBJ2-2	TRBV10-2	CASSEPPMTGELFF	TGCGCCAGCAGTGAGCCACCCATGACCGGGGAGCTGTTTTTT
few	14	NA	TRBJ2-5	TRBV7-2	CASTPHLGLETQYF	TGTGCCAGCACCCCTCATCTAGGTTTAGAGACCCAGTACTTC